This T cell receptor beta chain originates from a study of T cell responses to AZD1222 COVID-19 vaccine. The study, taken as a whole, reports: The number of AZD1222 recipients seropositive at baseline was only five or six. Donors were largely white British and mainly female; clonal diversity was possibly underestimated. Close to half of spike-specific TCRs reportedly recognize unmutated variant regions.

Profiled with immunoSEQ multiplex PCR; TCRdb holds only in-frame clones, not every one. The sample carries 110,000 or so clones, more than 75% recorded once. Worth noting for this clone: The target antigen is unknown.

The length of the CDR3 is 15 residues. V dropped 3 bases and J dropped 4 bases, with 17 bases sitting between them. Germline CDR1 and CDR2: DFQATT and SNEGSKA (reference sequence). The sample consisted of peripheral blood, taken 28 days after the second AZD1222 dose. The chain joins TRBV20-1 to TRBJ2-3; D perhaps matches TRBD2 (6 bases). The TCR originated in an adult who received the AZD1222 COVID-19 vaccine. The CDR3 coding sequence is TGCAGTGCTAGTCGTTACAATGGAGGGGCAGATACGCAGTATTTT. Encoded protein: CSASRYNGGADTQYF.